The 30 T cell receptor beta chains listed next were all sequenced from one sample in a study of blood T cell repertoires in COVID-19. Sequencing used immunoSEQ multiplex PCR; TCRdb keeps in-frame clones, though not all of them. Among hundreds of thousands of clones listed, less than 90% were seen once. The specimen sequenced was PBMCs or T cells enriched from blood (not recorded which). The source is a woman in her 30s who had been exposed to COVID-19.

J is TRBJ2-7 and V is TRBV4-1, with TRBD2 matching 8 bases. J lost 6 bases, V lost 0 bases, and 13 bases had no gene match. Germline CDR1 reads MGHRA; CDR2 reads YSYEKL. This CDR3 is 17 amino acids long. CDR3 in amino acids: CASSQELRGGLLREQYF. The CDR3 bases are TGCGCCAGCAGCCAAGAATTGCGCGGGGGGCTTCTCCGCGAGCAGTACTTC.

J is TRBJ2-1 and V is TRBV9; 9 bases align to TRBD2. This CDR3 is 16 amino acids long. Trimming removed 0 bases from V and 7 bases from J; junction bases left unmatched: 8. The V gene's germline CDR1 is SGDLS and CDR2 YYNGEE. The CDR3 protein is CASSVGGGAYMNEQFF. CDR3 nucleotide sequence: TGTGCCAGCAGCGTAGGCGGGGGGGCCTATATGAATGAGCAGTTCTTC. The variable domain in full, completed from reference TRBV9 and TRBJ2-1, reads DSGVTQTPKHLITATGQRVTLRCSPRSGDLSVYWYQQSLDQGLQFLIQYYNGEERAKGNILERFSAQQFPDLHSELNLSSLELGDSALYFCASSVGGGAYMNEQFFGPGTRLTVL.

The V and J genes are TRBV3-1 (or the pseudogene TRBV3-2) and TRBJ2-5; 8 positions match TRBD1. This CDR3 spans 14 amino acids. CDR1 is LGHDT, CDR2 YNNKEL, per germline (reference sequence). The junction had 2 bases not matched to a gene; V was cut back by 0 bases and J by 5 bases. The DNA of the CDR3 is TGTGCCAGCAGCCAAGAGAACAGGGGGGAGACCCAGTACTTC. This codes for CASSQENRGETQYF.

The chain joins TRBV28 to TRBJ1-5; possible D gene TRBD1, 6 bases. The CDR3 is 15 amino acids. V was pared by 3 bases and J by 9 bases, with 18 bases between. Germline-derived CDR1 and CDR2 are MDHEN and SYDVKM. Here the CDR3 reads CASSLGGGTGLPQHF. The CDR3 region has the DNA TGTGCCAGCAGTTTGGGTGGGGGTACAGGGCTGCCCCAGCATTTT.

The genes are TRBV29-1 and TRBJ1-1; 7 nucleotides agree with TRBD1. The CDR3 totals 13 residues. CDR1 SQVTM and CDR2 ANQGSEA come from the germline V gene. The ends lost 5 bases at V and 4 bases at J; junction bases unmatched: 7. CDR3 DNA: TGCAGCGTTACCACAGGGGCCGGCACTGAAGCTTTCTTT. Residues: CSVTTGAGTEAFF. Full variable domain (rest looked up from reference TRBV29-1 and TRBJ1-1): SAVISQKPSRDICQRGTSLTIQCQVDSQVTMMFWYRQQPGQSLTLIATANQGSEATYESGFVIDKFPISRPNLTFSTLTVSNMSPEDSSIYLCSVTTGAGTEAFFGQGTRLTVV.

V gene TRBV7-8 combines with J gene TRBJ1-1; TRBD1 aligns across 7 bases. The germline CDR1 and CDR2 sequences are SGHVS and FQNEAQ. This CDR3 is 17 amino acids long. With 5 bases clipped from V and 0 bases from J, the junction kept 12 bases outside the gene matches. CDR3 coding DNA: TGTGCCAGCAGCCGACGTAACAGGGGACCAATGAACACTGAAGCTTTCTTT. Amino acids: CASSRRNRGPMNTEAFF.

The chain carries TRBV6-4 and TRBJ1-6; D is unclear. Trimming shortened V by 4 bases and J by 10 bases, and 11 bases separated the two germline ends. CDR3 size: 13 residues. Germline loops: CDR1 MRHNA, CDR2 SNTAGT. The CDR3 nucleotides are TGTGCCAGCAGTGGGCAGCCGGGATCACCCCTCCACTTT. The encoded protein is CASSGQPGSPLHF.

V and J are TRBV3-1 (or the pseudogene TRBV3-2) and TRBJ1-1; no definite D call. Per germline, CDR1 LGHDT and CDR2 YNNKEL (reference sequence). The ends were cut back, 0 bases at V and 4 bases at J, with 12 bases in the middle. This CDR3 comprises 15 residues. CDR3: CASSQDGVRSTEAFF. CDR3 nucleotides: TGTGCCAGCAGCCAAGACGGGGTGAGGAGCACTGAAGCTTTCTTT.

This chain links TRBV6-6 with TRBJ2-3, with 14 bases matching TRBD2. V shed 8 bases and J 5 bases; nucleotides not matched to a gene: 3. Germline V CDR1 and CDR2: MNHNY, SVGAGI (reference sequence). The CDR3 is 14 residues long. Here the CDR3 reads CASGTSGGEDTQYF. The CDR3 DNA follows: TGTGCCAGCGGGACTAGCGGGGGAGAAGATACGCAGTATTTT.

The J gene is TRBJ1-1, the V gene TRBV11-2; D is perhaps TRBD1 (5 bases). The V end was cut by 6 bases, the J end by 0 bases, with 11 bases between. This CDR3 spans 14 amino acids. Germline V gives CDR1 SGHAT, CDR2 FQNNGV. For the CDR3, the DNA is TGTGCCAGCAGTCGAAGACAGCTGAACACTGAAGCTTTCTTT. Translated: CASSRRQLNTEAFF.

The chain recombines TRBV5-1 with TRBJ2-2; D remains ambiguous. The CDR3 loop spans 14 amino acids. V was clipped by 0 bases and J by 1 base, with 4 bases between them. Per germline, CDR1 SGHRS and CDR2 YFSETQ. The CDR3 protein is CASSLDKNTGELFF. For the CDR3, the DNA is TGCGCCAGCAGCTTGGACAAGAACACCGGGGAGCTGTTTTTT.

Only a few counts were recorded for this clone. V and J are TRBV27 and TRBJ1-2; TRBD1 matches at 11 bases. The CDR3 consists of 15 residues. J lost 4 bases, V lost 4 bases, and 5 bases had no gene match. Germline V gene sequence: CDR1 MNHEY, CDR2 SMNVEV (reference sequence). Here the CDR3 reads CASSSPGTGGYGYTF. CDR3 DNA sequence: TGTGCCAGCAGTTCCCCCGGGACAGGGGGCTATGGCTACACCTTC.

This chain links TRBV15 with TRBJ1-5, with 8 bases identical to TRBD1. The CDR3 loop spans 16 amino acids. From germline, CDR1 is LNHNV and CDR2 YYDKDF (reference sequence). V shed 5 bases and J 4 bases; nucleotides not matched to a gene: 10. CDR3 DNA sequence: TGTGCCACCAGCTTAGGCGGACACAGGGGGAATCAGCCCCAGCATTTT. It encodes CATSLGGHRGNQPQHF.

The V call is TRBV6-1, the J call TRBJ2-2, with 10 bases identical to TRBD2. The length of the CDR3 is 17 residues. Germline CDR1 MNHNS, CDR2 SASEGT. V shed 4 bases and J 4 bases; nucleotides not matched to a gene: 9. This CDR3 is CASSGAGGPSSTGELFF. The CDR3 region has the DNA TGTGCCAGCAGTGGAGCGGGGGGGCCCTCAAGCACCGGGGAGCTGTTTTTT.

The gene calls are TRBV6-5 and TRBJ2-2; 9 nucleotides align to TRBD2. V shed 5 bases, J shed 4 bases, and the junction held 5 bases outside the gene matches. This CDR3 spans 15 amino acids. In germline, CDR1 is MNHEY, CDR2 SVGAGI. The CDR3 sequence: CASSPGAGGTGELFF. CDR3 DNA: TGTGCCAGCAGTCCTGGAGCGGGGGGCACCGGGGAGCTGTTTTTT.

This clone was seen a handful of times. The chain uses TRBV19 and TRBJ2-7, with TRBD1 identical over 7 bases. Germline V lookup: CDR1 LNHDA, CDR2 SQIVND (reference sequence). V lost 6 bases and J lost 2; bases outside the gene matches: 7. The CDR3 length is 14 residues. CDR3 region: CASRDRDSAYEQYF. CDR3 nucleotide sequence: TGTGCCAGTAGAGACCGGGACAGCGCCTACGAGCAGTACTTC.

V is TRBV27 and J is TRBJ1-5, with D possibly TRBD1 on 6 matching bases. The CDR3 spans 15 residues. Trimming stripped 0 bases from V and 4 bases from J, with 10 bases between. Germline V lookup: CDR1 MNHEY, CDR2 SMNVEV (reference sequence). CDR3 in amino acids: CASSLSGTRNQPQHF. As DNA, the CDR3 is TGTGCCAGCAGTTTATCCGGGACACGAAATCAGCCCCAGCATTTT.

V usage is TRBV9 and J usage is TRBJ2-1; 7 positions match TRBD1. The CDR3 loop spans 17 amino acids. Germline loops: CDR1 SGDLS, CDR2 YYNGEE. Unmatched junction bases numbered 14, after V lost 3 bases and J lost 5 bases. The CDR3: CASSGRDGRTGHNEQFF. The DNA for the CDR3 is TGTGCCAGCAGCGGACGAGACGGACGGACAGGCCACAATGAGCAGTTCTTC. The full variable domain, completed using reference TRBV9 and TRBJ2-1, is DSGVTQTPKHLITATGQRVTLRCSPRSGDLSVYWYQQSLDQGLQFLIQYYNGEERAKGNILERFSAQQFPDLHSELNLSSLELGDSALYFCASSGRDGRTGHNEQFFGPGTRLTVL.

The chain uses TRBV10-2 and TRBJ2-7; D not certain. Trimming took off 3 bases at V and 1 base at J, with 7 bases between the two ends. The CDR3 spans 13 residues. The germline gives CDR1 WSHSY, CDR2 SAAADI. CDR3: CASSDRVSYEQYF. For the CDR3, the DNA is TGCGCCAGCAGTGATAGAGTATCCTACGAGCAGTACTTC.

The chain is built from TRBV14 and TRBJ2-3, with 7 bases identical to TRBD1. CDR1 and CDR2 (germline): SGHDN, FVKESK. The CDR3 contains 16 residues. V gave up 4 bases and J gave up 2 bases; unmatched junction bases: 9. CDR3: CASSLRTGQNTDTQYF. The CDR3 DNA is TGTGCCAGCAGCCTGCGGACAGGCCAGAACACAGATACGCAGTATTTT. Drawing the rest from reference TRBV14 and TRBJ2-3, the complete variable domain is EAGVTQFPSHSVIEKGQTVTLRCDPISGHDNLYWYRRVMGKEIKFLLHFVKESKQDESGMPNNRFLAERTGGTYSTLKVQPAELEDSGVYFCASSLRTGQNTDTQYFGPGTRLTVL.

CDR3 DNA: TGCGCCAGCAGCATGGACAGGGTGAACACTGAAGCTTTCTTT. Translated: CASSMDRVNTEAFF. The V call is TRBV5-1, the J call TRBJ1-1, with 8 positions matching TRBD1. Losses at the gene ends were 4 bases for V and 0 bases for J; bases not matched to a gene: 2. Germline V CDR1 and CDR2: SGHRS, YFSETQ. The CDR3 runs 14 residues.

This rearrangement joins TRBV21-1 to TRBJ1-4. TRBV21-1 is a known pseudogene. The CDR3 contains 14 residues. As DNA, the CDR3 is TGTGCCAGCCAGAGGCGTCCGTCTGGGGAAAAACTGTTTTTT. Amino acid sequence: CASQRRPSGEKLFF.

This chain connects TRBV10-3 to TRBJ1-2; the D gene is possibly TRBD1 (6 bases). In germline, CDR1 is ENHRY, CDR2 SYGVKD. The CDR3 spans 17 residues. The V end lost 0 bases, the J end lost 6 bases, and 20 bases lay between the germline ends. CDR3 sequence: CAISESPSIDRFNGYTF. The CDR3 bases are TGTGCCATCAGTGAGTCCCCATCTATAGACAGGTTTAATGGCTACACCTTC.

V and J are TRBV29-1 and TRBJ2-1; D possibly corresponds to TRBD1 (6 bases). V was trimmed by 4 bases and J by 7 bases, leaving 14 bases between them. CDR3 length equals 13 residues. Germline values: CDR1 SQVTM, CDR2 ANQGSEA. In DNA, the CDR3 is TGCAGCGTTGGCCCGGGACATAGGAATGAGCAGTTCTTC. It is translated as CSVGPGHRNEQFF.

This chain uses TRBV5-1 with TRBJ2-2, with 8 bases aligning to TRBD1. V lost 0 bases, J lost 7 bases, and 2 bases stayed unmatched. The length of the CDR3 is 14 residues. Germline V gene data show CDR1 as SGHRS and CDR2 as YFSETQ. CDR3 residues: CASSLGTGIGELFF. CDR3 coding DNA: TGCGCCAGCAGCTTGGGGACAGGGATCGGGGAGCTGTTTTTT. Looking up the rest from reference TRBV5-1 and TRBJ2-2 gives the full variable domain: KAGVTQTPRYLIKTRGQQVTLSCSPISGHRSVSWYQQTPGQGLQFLFEYFSETQRNKGNFPGRFSGRQFSNSRSEMNVSTLELGDSALYLCASSLGTGIGELFFGEGSRLTVL.

The chain recombines TRBV7-3 with TRBJ2-3; 9 bases line up with TRBD2. The CDR3 is 16 residues long. V dropped 0 bases and J dropped 2; count of bases not matched to a gene: 3. Per the germline V gene, CDR1 is SGHTA and CDR2 is FQGTGA. The CDR3 coding sequence is TGTGCCAGCAGCTTAACTAGCGGGGGCAACACAGATACGCAGTATTTT. Residues: CASSLTSGGNTDTQYF. Full variable domain (outside the CDR3, taken from reference TRBV7-3 and TRBJ2-3): GAGVSQTPSNKVTEKGKYVELRCDPISGHTALYWYRQSLGQGPEFLIYFQGTGAADDSGLPNDRFFAVRPEGSVSTLKIQRTERGDSAVYLCASSLTSGGNTDTQYFGPGTRLTVL.

The sample holds one count of this clone. The chain employs TRBV15 and TRBJ1-4; possibly TRBD1 for D (5 bases). Per the germline V gene, CDR1 is LNHNV and CDR2 is YYDKDF (reference sequence). This CDR3 is 13 amino acids long. V lost 6 bases to trimming and J lost 4 bases, with 9 bases between them. CDR3 amino acids: CATRGLDNEKLFF. Here the CDR3 DNA reads TGTGCCACCAGGGGGCTAGATAATGAAAAACTGTTTTTT.

The chain has TRBV30 and TRBJ1-1; 8 bases agree with TRBD1. Unmatched junction bases numbered 10, after V lost 4 bases and J lost 0 bases. CDR1 and CDR2 (germline): GTSNPN, SVGIG (reference sequence). The CDR3 spans 16 residues. The chain's CDR3 is CAWIPWTGFMNTEAFF. The CDR3 DNA follows: TGTGCCTGGATCCCATGGACAGGGTTCATGAACACTGAAGCTTTCTTT. The variable domain in full, with the rest retrieved from reference TRBV30 and TRBJ1-1, is SQTIHQWPATLVQPVGSPLSLECTVEGTSNPNLYWYRQAAGRGLQLLFYSVGIGQISSEVPQNLSASRPQDRQFILSSKKLLLSDSGFYLCAWIPWTGFMNTEAFFGQGTRLTVV.

The chain recombines TRBV2 with TRBJ1-4, with 9 bases lining up with TRBD1. Germline assignment: CDR1 SNHLY and CDR2 FYNNEI. The V and J ends lost 6 bases and 5 bases, in that order; junction bases with no gene match: 4. The CDR3 sequence is 14 residues long. The DNA of the CDR3 is TGTGCCAGCAGCATCGGGACAGGGAATGAAAAACTGTTTTTT. Translating gives CASSIGTGNEKLFF. Full variable domain (rest looked up from reference TRBV2 and TRBJ1-4): EPEVTQTPSHQVTQMGQEVILRCVPISNHLYFYWYRQILGQKVEFLVSFYNNEISEKSEIFDDQFSVERPDGSNFTLKIRSTKLEDSAMYFCASSIGTGNEKLFFGSGTQLSVL.

This rearrangement joins TRBV19 to TRBJ1-1, with 9 bases identical to TRBD1. With 2 bases clipped from V and 3 bases from J, the junction kept 10 bases outside the gene matches. CDR3 length: 17 amino acids. The germline gives CDR1 LNHDA, CDR2 SQIVND (reference sequence). The CDR3: CASSILPLDRGDTEAFF. The CDR3 nucleotides are TGTGCCAGTAGTATACTTCCCTTGGACAGGGGAGACACTGAAGCTTTCTTT.